What follows are 21 T cell receptor beta chains derived from one specimen sequenced in a study of cytomegalovirus exposure and HLA in healthy donors. Primers: 60 Vbeta forward and 13 Jbeta reverse. Generated by immunoSEQ multiplex PCR, the TCRdb table keeps only in-frame clones and is missing some. The data show around 67,000 clones, with less than 80% seen just once and approximately 2.9% held by the top ten. The sequenced sample consisted of PBMCs. These receptors originate from a woman aged 50 to 60 in good health and CMV-seronegative.

This chain links TRBV7-7 with TRBJ2-2; 9 nucleotides align to TRBD2. Germline CDR1 SSHAT, CDR2 FNYEAQ (reference sequence). The CDR3 length is 13 residues. The CDR3 reads CASVAGGTGELFF. The CDR3 DNA sequence: TGTGCTAGCGTCGCGGGAGGGACCGGGGAGCTGTTTTTT.

This clone was observed a single time. V gene TRBV9 combines with J gene TRBJ2-7; D is unclear. The V end lost 7 bases, the J end lost 5 bases, and 19 bases lay between the germline ends. CDR1 SGDLS and CDR2 YYNGEE come from the germline V gene. This CDR3 has 14 amino acids. Written as DNA, the CDR3 is TGTGCCAGCTCCCAGTCCCCGAATCCCGACGAGCAGTACTTC. It encodes CASSQSPNPDEQYF.

This clone appeared a single time. The genes are TRBV28 and TRBJ2-7, with TRBD1 identical over 8 bases. V shed 3 bases and J 8 bases; nucleotides not matched to a gene: 6. Germline assignment: CDR1 MDHEN and CDR2 SYDVKM. This CDR3 comprises 13 residues. This chain's CDR3 is CASSFSDRAQQYF. The CDR3 DNA sequence: TGTGCCAGCAGTTTCTCGGACAGGGCTCAGCAGTACTTC.

This clone appeared a few times. Different DNA sequences within this sample yield the same CDR3. The chain combines TRBV19 with TRBJ1-2; 7 bases agree with TRBD1. Germline CDR1 reads LNHDA; CDR2 reads SQIVND (reference sequence). V dropped 2 bases and J dropped 4; count of bases not matched to a gene: 1. The CDR3 spans 13 residues. This CDR3 reads CASSIRTGYGYTF. In DNA form, the CDR3 reads TGTGCCAGTAGTATAAGGACAGGCTATGGCTACACCTTC.

The CDR3 is CASSYSTGGYEQFF. The CDR3 nucleotides are TGTGCCAGCAGTTATTCGACAGGGGGATATGAGCAGTTCTTC. V usage is TRBV6-5 and J usage is TRBJ2-1; 9 positions agree with TRBD1. The CDR3 sequence is 14 residues long. V trimming: 3 bases; J trimming: 8 bases; junction bases outside the gene matches: 5. Germline V gene sequence: CDR1 MNHEY, CDR2 SVGAGI.

This clone was seen just once. This rearrangement joins TRBV7-2 to TRBJ1-1; 9 nucleotides line up with TRBD1. CDR1 is SGHTA, CDR2 FQGNSA, per germline. V was clipped by 2 bases and J by 4 bases; unmatched bases: 8. There are 16 residues in the CDR3. CDR3 DNA sequence: TGTGCCAGCAGCTTAACCGGGACAGGGTACGGCACTGAAGCTTTCTTT. Its translation is CASSLTGTGYGTEAFF.

The chain couples TRBV19 to TRBJ1-2, with TRBD1 matching over 8 bases. This CDR3 has 15 residues. With V trimmed by 8 bases and J by 2 bases, 10 bases remained unmatched. CDR1 LNHDA and CDR2 SQIVND come from the germline V gene (reference sequence). The CDR3 DNA reads TGTGCCAGTTCCCCCCGGACAGGGTCCAACTATGGCTACACCTTC. As protein: CASSPRTGSNYGYTF.

This clone showed up just once. The chain uses TRBV29-1 and TRBJ1-1; D remains unclear. The V and J ends lost 7 bases and 5 bases respectively, with 11 bases between them. The V gene's germline CDR1 is SQVTM and CDR2 ANQGSEA. The CDR3 has 11 residues. CDR3 sequence: CSAAGRTEAFF. The CDR3 region has the DNA TGCAGCGCCGCAGGCAGGACTGAAGCTTTCTTT.

V gene TRBV7-2 combines with J gene TRBJ1-4, with D maybe TRBD1 (6 bases). This CDR3 contains 16 residues. Germline V gene data show CDR1 as SGHTA and CDR2 as FQGNSA. V lost 5 bases to trimming and J lost 5 bases, with 18 bases between them. The CDR3 nucleotides are TGTGCCAGCAGCGTATCCCCTGGACAGTGGAATGAAAAACTGTTTTTT. This encodes CASSVSPGQWNEKLFF.

The chain couples TRBV6-6 to TRBJ2-1, with 8 positions matching TRBD2. CDR1 and CDR2 (germline): MNHNY, SVGAGI (reference sequence). The CDR3 totals 16 residues. V dropped 5 bases and J dropped 1; count of bases not matched to a gene: 7. The CDR3 nucleotides are TGTGCCAGCAGTCACCCAGCGGGAGCATCCTACAATGAGCAGTTCTTC. Residues: CASSHPAGASYNEQFF.

The chain links TRBV28 to TRBJ1-1; D gene uncertain. CDR3 length: 16 residues. V was trimmed by 2 bases and J by 1 base, leaving 14 bases between them. In germline, CDR1 is MDHEN, CDR2 SYDVKM. Here the CDR3 reads CASSLIPIEGNTEAFF. CDR3 DNA: TGTGCCAGCAGTTTAATCCCCATAGAGGGGAACACTGAAGCTTTCTTT.

This clone has just a few counts. The rearrangement uses TRBV4-3 and TRBJ1-2; possible D gene TRBD1, 6 bases. The ends were cut back, 1 base at V and 0 bases at J, with 6 bases in the middle. The V gene's germline CDR1 is LGHNA and CDR2 YSLEER. This CDR3 has 14 residues. CDR3: CASSQGTANYGYTF. CDR3 nucleotide sequence: TGCGCCAGCAGCCAAGGGACAGCTAACTATGGCTACACCTTC.

The V and J genes are TRBV21-1 and TRBJ1-2. TRBV21-1 counts as a pseudogene. The CDR3 sequence is 15 residues long. CDR3 protein: CASSTGGKGNYGYTF. DNA for the CDR3: TGTGCCAGCAGCACTGGGGGGAAGGGAAACTATGGCTACACCTTC.

This chain joins TRBV7-2 and TRBJ2-7; possibly TRBD1 for D (5 bases). Germline-derived CDR1 and CDR2 are SGHTA and FQGNSA. This CDR3 is 13 amino acids long. Trimming cost V 2 bases and J 6 bases, with 11 bases left between them. The CDR3 DNA is TGTGCCAGCAGCTTACAGACAGAACGCGAGCAGTACTTC. Protein: CASSLQTEREQYF. Variable domain in full (rest from reference TRBV7-2 and TRBJ2-7): GAGVSQSPSNKVTEKGKDVELRCDPISGHTALYWYRQSLGQGLEFLIYFQGNSAPDKSGLPSDRFSAERTGGSVSTLTIQRTQQEDSAVYLCASSLQTEREQYFGPGTRLTVT.

The chain recombines TRBV6-5 with TRBJ2-2; perhaps TRBD2 as D (6 bases). From germline, CDR1 is MNHEY and CDR2 SVGAGI. Trimming shortened V by 6 bases and J by 8 bases, and 19 bases separated the two germline ends. The CDR3 runs 15 residues. Here the CDR3 DNA reads TGTGCCAGCAGCCACCGGAGTGGGACTGTTGGGGAGCTGTTTTTT. Protein: CASSHRSGTVGELFF.

This sequence joins TRBV29-1 and TRBJ2-1; TRBD2 matches 8 bases. V trimming: 3 bases; J trimming: 1 base; junction bases outside the gene matches: 11. The germline V gene has CDR1 SQVTM and CDR2 ANQGSEA. CDR3 length: 17 residues. The CDR3: CSVEGLVVRGSYNEQFF. For the CDR3, the DNA is TGCAGCGTTGAGGGACTAGTAGTCCGTGGATCCTACAATGAGCAGTTCTTC.

The J gene is TRBJ2-6, the V gene TRBV5-1; no reliable D call. Germline CDR1 SGHRS, CDR2 YFSETQ. The CDR3 sequence is 17 residues long. V was shortened by 4 bases and J by 3 bases, with 17 bases between the two germline ends. The CDR3 DNA sequence: TGCGCCAGCAGCCCTGGCGGAGACTCGGGTGGGGCCAACGTCCTGACTTTC. Its translation is CASSPGGDSGGANVLTF.

This clone appeared a few times. The chain links TRBV4-3 to TRBJ1-1; 9 bases match TRBD1. Unmatched junction bases numbered 0, after V lost 3 bases and J lost 1 base. Germline V gene lookup returns CDR1 LGHNA and CDR2 YSLEER. This CDR3 region has 14 residues. The DNA of the CDR3 is TGCGCCAGCAGCCAGGGACAGGGGAACACTGAAGCTTTCTTT. It is translated as CASSQGQGNTEAFF.

This clone was found once. The rearrangement links TRBV5-6 to TRBJ2-6; possible D gene TRBD2, 6 bases. Germline V gene sequence: CDR1 SGHDT, CDR2 YYEEEE. V dropped 1 base and J dropped 1 base, with 18 bases sitting between them. This CDR3 is 19 amino acids long. DNA of the CDR3: TGTGCCAGCAGCTTGATTGCGGGGACCTCCGTTTCTGGGGCCAACGTCCTGACTTTC. This gives the protein CASSLIAGTSVSGANVLTF.

This clone showed up just a few times. The V and J genes are TRBV29-1 and TRBJ1-2; TRBD1 is a possible D gene (5 bases). The V and J ends lost 1 base and 3 bases respectively, with 15 bases between them. Germline-derived CDR1 and CDR2 are SQVTM and ANQGSEA. CDR3 size: 15 residues. Here the CDR3 reads CSVEVGAGHHYGYTF. The DNA of the CDR3 is TGCAGCGTTGAAGTTGGAGCAGGGCATCACTATGGCTACACCTTC.

The V gene is TRBV2, the J gene TRBJ1-3, with D uncertain. The CDR3 sequence is 14 residues long. CDR1 is SNHLY, CDR2 FYNNEI, per germline. V was trimmed by 6 bases and J by 1 base, leaving 10 bases between them. The CDR3 protein is CASSPTQSGNTIYF. The DNA of the CDR3 is TGTGCCAGCAGCCCCACGCAGTCTGGAAACACCATATATTTT.